The 10 T cell receptor beta chains below come from one sample, sequenced in a study of regulatory T cells in long-lasting Graves disease. Building of the TCR beta libraries involved iRepertoire HTBI primers and Arm-PCR of CDR3 regions. TCRdb passed the multiplex PCR reads through MiXCR, listing each CDR3 protein once. This sample has about 450,000 distinct CDR3 sequences, with over 15% found just once. Time point in this sample: newly diagnosed GD, antithyroid drugs for less than 3 months. The TCR library used RNA extracted from PBMCs. The same sample was also used in a study of T cells in Graves' hyperthyroidism and ophthalmopathy.

Source: peripheral blood mononuclear cells (PBMCs), taken at new diagnosis, from a patient treated with antithyroid drugs. The receptor source for this set is a woman aged 30 to 39 with Graves disease.

This clonotype was detected only a few times. The chain uses TRBV24-1 and TRBJ2-1, with 11 bases lining up with TRBD1. Per germline, CDR1 KGHDR and CDR2 SFDVKD. This CDR3 has 18 amino acids. With 2 bases clipped from V and 4 bases from J, the junction kept 9 bases outside the gene matches. CDR3 nucleotides: TGTGCCACCAGTGATTGGGTTGGACAGGGGGCGAATTACAATGAGCAGTTCTTC. Translated, it gives CATSDWVGQGANYNEQFF.

This clonotype came up many times. The V gene is TRBV7-2, the J gene TRBJ1-1; D not resolved. Between the trimmed V and J ends, which lost 2 bases and 5 bases, there was a span of 9 bases. This CDR3 is 13 amino acids long. Germline CDR1 SGHTA, CDR2 FQGNSA. The CDR3 DNA follows: TGTGCCAGCAGCTTATCTGGGGTTACTGAAGCTTTCTTT. Residues: CASSLSGVTEAFF.

This clonotype appeared many times. The J gene is TRBJ2-7, the V gene TRBV3-1; no reliable D call. This CDR3 spans 13 amino acids. Germline V CDR1 and CDR2: LGHDT, YNNKEL (reference sequence). Trimming stripped 1 base from V and 2 bases from J, with 6 bases between. Written as DNA, the CDR3 is TGTGCCAGCAGCCAAGCACTTACCTACGAGCAGTACTTC. Its translation is CASSQALTYEQYF.

This clonotype was seen many times. V gene TRBV28 combines with J gene TRBJ2-7, with a possible D match to TRBD2 (6 bases). V lost 3 bases to trimming and J lost 4 bases, with 16 bases between them. Germline V CDR1 and CDR2: MDHEN, SYDVKM. The CDR3 is 15 residues long. CDR3 sequence (DNA): TGTGCCAGCAGTTTGACAATTTTGGGACTTTACGAGCAGTACTTC. This gives the protein CASSLTILGLYEQYF.

This clonotype came up many times. The rearrangement joins TRBV28 to TRBJ2-7; D perhaps matches TRBD2 (5 bases). Germline V gene lookup returns CDR1 MDHEN and CDR2 SYDVKM. There are 13 residues in the CDR3. Trimming shortened V by 5 bases and J by 3 bases, and 11 bases separated the two germline ends. CDR3 sequence (DNA): TGTGCCAGCAGTGAGGGATCCGACTACGAGCAGTACTTC. It translates to CASSEGSDYEQYF.

This clonotype was counted at least ten times. This sequence joins TRBV28 and TRBJ1-2; D might be TRBD1 (5 bases). CDR3 size: 17 residues. The germline V gene encodes CDR1 MDHEN and CDR2 SYDVKM. V was cut by 6 bases and J by 1 base, with 21 bases left in between. For the CDR3, the DNA is TGTGCCAGCAGCTCCCCAAGTAGGGGAGCGTTTAACTATGGCTACACCTTC. This gives the protein CASSSPSRGAFNYGYTF.

This clonotype showed up many times. This sequence joins TRBV12-3 or TRBV12-4 and TRBJ2-4, with a tentative D call TRBD1 (5 bases). V was pared by 3 bases and J by 9 bases, with 24 bases between. This CDR3 spans 17 amino acids. The CDR3 nucleotides read TGTGCCAGCAGTTTTGCCGCAGGGATTGGTGTCTCGGGCATTCAGTACTTC. It yields the protein CASSFAAGIGVSGIQYF.

This clonotype showed up just a few times. This chain uses TRBV7-8 with TRBJ2-5; D possibly uses TRBD1 or TRBD2 (5 bases each). V gave up 5 bases and J gave up 5 bases, with 18 bases separating them. The length of the CDR3 is 15 residues. Germline loops: CDR1 SGHVS, CDR2 FQNEAQ. The CDR3 bases are TGTGCCAGCAGCCGGGGACGAGGGAGCGAGGAGACCCAGTACTTC. Translation: CASSRGRGSEETQYF.

In the case of this clonotype: A much larger clone differs from this one at a single base, so this may be a read error. This rearrangement joins TRBV14 to TRBJ2-7; D gene unclear. Germline assignment: CDR1 SGHDN and CDR2 FVKESK. The CDR3 spans 15 residues. In nucleotides, the CDR3 is TGTGTCAGCAGCCAAGATTTAGGTAGACCGCACGAGCAGTACTTC. It yields the protein CVSSQDLGRPHEQYF.

The rearrangement joins TRBV5-5 to TRBJ1-4, with D perhaps TRBD1 (6 bases). The germline gives CDR1 SGHKS, CDR2 YYEKEE (reference sequence). The CDR3 is 15 residues long. The V gene lost 0 bases and the J gene lost 8 bases, with 14 bases spanning the gap. DNA of the CDR3: TGTGCCAGCAGCTTGGCAGGGGTCGCGGCCGAAAAACTGTTTTTT. Translation gives CASSLAGVAAEKLFF.